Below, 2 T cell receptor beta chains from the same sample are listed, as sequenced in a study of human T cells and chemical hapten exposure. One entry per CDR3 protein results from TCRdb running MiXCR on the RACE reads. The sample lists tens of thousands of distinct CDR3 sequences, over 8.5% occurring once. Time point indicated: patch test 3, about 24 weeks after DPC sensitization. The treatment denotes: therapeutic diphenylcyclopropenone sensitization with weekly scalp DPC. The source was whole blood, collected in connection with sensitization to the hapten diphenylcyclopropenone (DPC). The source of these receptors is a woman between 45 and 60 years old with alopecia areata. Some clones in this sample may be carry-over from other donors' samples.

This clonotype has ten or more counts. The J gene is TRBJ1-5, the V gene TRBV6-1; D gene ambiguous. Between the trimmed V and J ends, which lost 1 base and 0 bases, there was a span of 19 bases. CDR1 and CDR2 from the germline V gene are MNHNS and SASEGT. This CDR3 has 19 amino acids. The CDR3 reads CASSEVNRAGQISNQPQHF. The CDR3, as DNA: TGTGCCAGCAGTGAAGTGAATCGGGCAGGCCAGATTAGCAATCAGCCCCAGCATTTT.

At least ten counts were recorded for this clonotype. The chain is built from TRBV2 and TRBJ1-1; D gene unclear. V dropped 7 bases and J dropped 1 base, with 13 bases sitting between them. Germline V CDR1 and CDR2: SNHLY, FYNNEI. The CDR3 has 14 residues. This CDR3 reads CASIRGNRNTEAFF. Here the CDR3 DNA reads TGTGCCAGCATCAGAGGGAACAGGAACACTGAAGCTTTCTTT.